These 15 T cell receptor beta chains share one sample of origin, sequenced in a study of type 1 regulatory T cells. TCRdb itself ran the reads through MiXCR, one entry per CDR3 protein. This sample has about 14,000 distinct CDR3 sequences; roughly 15% occur once, and the top ten carry less than 20%. No antigens are known for them. The sample comprised cultured T cells, either the whole culture or a sorted T cell fraction (not recorded which). The receptors originated from a human donor in good health.

In its sample, this clonotype is medium-sized (0.01 to 0.1%). The J gene is TRBJ2-7, the V gene TRBV18, with TRBD1 as a possible D gene (6 bases). The germline V gene has CDR1 KGHSH and CDR2 LQKENI. V was shortened by 3 bases and J by 3 bases, with 6 bases between the two germline ends. The length of the CDR3 is 12 residues. The CDR3 DNA sequence: TGTGCCAGCTCACCGACAGGCTACGAGCAGTACTTC. Protein: CASSPTGYEQYF.

This clonotype showed up many times. This chain joins TRBV7-8 and TRBJ1-1, with D unclear. V gave up 8 bases and J gave up 4 bases, with 17 bases separating them. The CDR3 length is 14 residues. Germline values: CDR1 SGHVS, CDR2 FQNEAQ. The CDR3 coding sequence is TGTGCCAGCCAGGTCGCTCTAGGGTCCACTGAAGCTTTCTTT. Amino acid sequence: CASQVALGSTEAFF.

The chain combines TRBV2 with TRBJ2-3; no reliable D call. Germline V CDR1 and CDR2: SNHLY, FYNNEI. CDR3 length: 12 residues. Trimming removed 6 bases from V and 2 bases from J, with 6 bases in between. CDR3 nucleotide sequence: TGTGCCAGCAGGGGAATCACAGATACGCAGTATTTT. Its translation is CASRGITDTQYF.

This clonotype was detected only a few times. This rearrangement joins TRBV9 to TRBJ2-1; 10 positions agree with TRBD2. This CDR3 has 19 residues. The germline gives CDR1 SGDLS, CDR2 YYNGEE. The V and J ends lost 4 bases and 0 bases, in that order; junction bases with no gene match: 13. CDR3 bases: TGTGCCAGCAGCCCAACGACTAGCGGGCCCTTTAGCTCCTACAATGAGCAGTTCTTC. Amino acids: CASSPTTSGPFSSYNEQFF.

In its sample, this clonotype was seen many times. The chain employs TRBV6-5 and TRBJ2-5, with D hard to call. The CDR3 runs to 13 residues. The V and J ends lost 2 bases and 2 bases respectively, with 6 bases between them. CDR1 is MNHEY, CDR2 SVGAGI, per germline. Here the CDR3 reads CASSYNYQETQYF. DNA of the CDR3: TGTGCCAGCAGTTACAACTATCAAGAGACCCAGTACTTC.

This clonotype occurred many times. The V call is TRBV20-1, the J call TRBJ2-3, with a tentative D call TRBD1 (5 bases). The ends were cut back, 7 bases at V and 6 bases at J, with 14 bases in the middle. The CDR3 sequence is 12 residues long. CDR1 is DFQATT and CDR2 is SNEGSKA in the germline V gene (reference sequence). The CDR3: CSGRQGGDTQYF. CDR3 nucleotide sequence: TGCAGTGGACGGCAGGGTGGCGATACGCAGTATTTT.

This clonotype was seen repeatedly, ten times or more. The chain couples TRBV10-3 to TRBJ2-7; D is perhaps TRBD1 (6 bases). Germline CDR1 and CDR2: ENHRY and SYGVKD. The CDR3 runs 12 residues. The ends were cut back, 6 bases at V and 9 bases at J, with 15 bases in the middle. In DNA form, the CDR3 reads TGTGCCATCAGGACAGGTGTAAGTGGGCAGTACTTC. Protein: CAIRTGVSGQYF.

V gene TRBV19 combines with J gene TRBJ2-2; D is perhaps TRBD2 (5 bases). CDR1 and CDR2 from the germline V gene are LNHDA and SQIVND (reference sequence). The ends were cut back, 3 bases at V and 3 bases at J, with 8 bases in the middle. The CDR3 extends over 14 amino acids. CDR3 coding DNA: TGTGCCAGTAGTATCCTAGCTGACACCGGGGAGCTGTTTTTT. This sequence encodes CASSILADTGELFF. Full variable domain (missing parts from reference TRBV19 and TRBJ2-2): DGGITQSPKYLFRKEGQNVTLSCEQNLNHDAMYWYRQDPGQGLRLIYYSQIVNDFQKGDIAEGYSVSREKKESFPLTVTSAQKNPTAFYLCASSILADTGELFFGEGSRLTVL.

The gene calls are TRBV9 and TRBJ2-1; D may match TRBD1 or TRBD2 (5 bases each). CDR1 is SGDLS, CDR2 YYNGEE, per germline. V dropped 4 bases and J dropped 9 bases, with 11 bases sitting between them. There are 12 residues in the CDR3. The CDR3 DNA sequence: TGTGCCAGCAGCCTCCCCGGGACTGAGCAGTTCTTC. Translated: CASSLPGTEQFF.

The chain has TRBV11-1 and TRBJ2-3; TRBD2 is a possible D gene (6 bases). The V end was cut by 3 bases, the J end by 5 bases, with 15 bases between. Germline CDR1 is SGHAT and CDR2 is FQDESV (reference sequence). CDR3 size: 15 residues. This CDR3 is CASSLAGTRVDTQYF. Written as DNA, the CDR3 is TGTGCCAGCAGCTTGGCCGGGACTCGGGTAGATACGCAGTATTTT.

A word on this clonotype: A read error may explain this, as a much larger clone is one base away. The CDR3 DNA follows: TGCAGCGTTGTGAGTGCGGGCGATACGCAGTATTTT. The encoded protein is CSVVSAGDTQYF. The V and J genes are TRBV29-1 and TRBJ2-3, with D maybe TRBD2 (5 bases). This CDR3 spans 12 amino acids. The V gene's germline CDR1 is SQVTM and CDR2 ANQGSEA. The V gene lost 4 bases and the J gene lost 6 bases, with 11 bases spanning the gap.

There are many counts of this clonotype. V is TRBV28 and J is TRBJ1-5, with a weak D call TRBD1 (5 bases). CDR3 size: 16 residues. Germline-derived CDR1 and CDR2 are MDHEN and SYDVKM. Trimming left V 6 bases short and J 3 bases short, with 18 bases between. The CDR3 reads CASSQSSRGLNQPQHF. The CDR3 nucleotides read TGTGCCAGCAGCCAATCCTCGAGGGGACTCAATCAGCCCCAGCATTTT. Using reference TRBV28 and TRBJ1-5 for the parts outside the CDR3, the full variable domain is DVKVTQSSRYLVKRTGEKVFLECVQDMDHENMFWYRQDPGLGLRLIYFSYDVKMKEKGDIPEGYSVSREKKERFSLILESASTNQTSMYLCASSQSSRGLNQPQHFGDGTRLSIL.

The rearrangement links TRBV12-3 or TRBV12-4 to TRBJ2-2; 8 bases match TRBD1. The trim removed 6 bases at V and 6 bases at J, leaving 9 bases unmatched. The length of the CDR3 is 15 residues. The CDR3 loop reads CASSRTGSLAGELFF. DNA of the CDR3: TGTGCCAGCAGCCGGACAGGGAGTCTAGCCGGGGAGCTGTTTTTT.

The J gene is TRBJ2-1, the V gene TRBV5-1, with 7 bases that match TRBD2. V was clipped by 0 bases and J by 8 bases; unmatched bases: 2. Looked up from germline, CDR1 is SGHRS and CDR2 is YFSETQ. The CDR3 runs 13 residues. The CDR3 is CASSLDGRYEQFF. The CDR3 DNA follows: TGCGCCAGCAGCTTGGACGGGAGGTATGAGCAGTTCTTC.

This clonotype counts as large. The chain couples TRBV6-6 to TRBJ1-4; D unclear. The length of the CDR3 is 12 residues. Looked up from germline, CDR1 is MNHNY and CDR2 is SVGAGI (reference sequence). The V end lost 0 bases, the J end lost 13 bases, and 9 bases lay between the germline ends. The CDR3 DNA reads as TGTGCCAGCAGTTACTCAAGGGCGACACTGTTTTTT. It is translated as CASSYSRATLFF.